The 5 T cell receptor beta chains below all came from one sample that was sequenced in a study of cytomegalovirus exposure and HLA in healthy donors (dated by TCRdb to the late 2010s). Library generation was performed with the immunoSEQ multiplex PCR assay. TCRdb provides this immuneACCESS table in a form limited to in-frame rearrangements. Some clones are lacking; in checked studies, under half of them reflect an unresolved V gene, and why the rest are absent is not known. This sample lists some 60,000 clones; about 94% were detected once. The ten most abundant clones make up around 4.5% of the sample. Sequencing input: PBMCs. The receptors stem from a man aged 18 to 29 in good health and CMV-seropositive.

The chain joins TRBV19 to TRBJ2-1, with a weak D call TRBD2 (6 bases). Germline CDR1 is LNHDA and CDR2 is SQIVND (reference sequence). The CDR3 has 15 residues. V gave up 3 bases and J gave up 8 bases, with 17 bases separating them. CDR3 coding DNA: TGTGCCAGTAGTATTCCCGGACGCACGGGGGATGAGCAGTTCTTC. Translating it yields CASSIPGRTGDEQFF.

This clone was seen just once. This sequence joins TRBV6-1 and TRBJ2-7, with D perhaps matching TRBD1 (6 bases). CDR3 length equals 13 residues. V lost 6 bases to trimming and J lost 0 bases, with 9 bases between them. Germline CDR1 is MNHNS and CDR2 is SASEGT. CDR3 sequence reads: CASRDSSSYEQYF. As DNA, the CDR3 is TGTGCCAGCAGGGACAGTAGCTCCTACGAGCAGTACTTC.

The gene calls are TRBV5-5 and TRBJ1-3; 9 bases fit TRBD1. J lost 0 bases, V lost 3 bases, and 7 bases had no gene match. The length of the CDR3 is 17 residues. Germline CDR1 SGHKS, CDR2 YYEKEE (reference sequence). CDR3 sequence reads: CASSYGQGLTSGNTIYF. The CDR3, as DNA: TGTGCCAGCAGCTACGGACAGGGGCTCACCTCTGGAAACACCATATATTTT.

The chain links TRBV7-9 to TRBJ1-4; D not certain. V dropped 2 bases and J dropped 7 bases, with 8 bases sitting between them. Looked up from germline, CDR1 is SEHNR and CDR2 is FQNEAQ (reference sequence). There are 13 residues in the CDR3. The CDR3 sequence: CASSLFLGEKLFF. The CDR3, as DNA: TGTGCCAGCAGCTTATTCCTAGGTGAAAAACTGTTTTTT.

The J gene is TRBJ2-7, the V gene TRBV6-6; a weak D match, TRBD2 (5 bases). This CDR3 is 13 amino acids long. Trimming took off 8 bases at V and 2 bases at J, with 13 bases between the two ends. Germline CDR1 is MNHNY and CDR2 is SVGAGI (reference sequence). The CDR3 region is CASGRGDTYEQYF. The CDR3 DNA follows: TGTGCCAGCGGACGGGGTGACACCTACGAGCAGTACTTC.